This T cell receptor (beta chain) was obtained from a study of blood T cell repertoires in COVID-19. Background on the study: Sites across the United States, Italy and Spain contributed samples from acute and convalescent COVID-19. PBMCs, B-cell-depleted T cells, or T cells were the source of the cDNA or gDNA that made up the material.

CDR1 and CDR2 (germline): SGHTA, FQGNSA. The CDR3 extends over 14 amino acids. After removal of 6 bases from V and 2 bases from J, the junction contained 7 bases not matched to a gene. In the authors' workflow: Nucleated cell counts were estimated from reference gene primer amplification. The assay was immunoSEQ multiplex PCR, and TCRdb's table has in-frame clones only and misses some. Clone size and V and J calls were adopted from that table, with D and trimming inferred from the DNA. The sample consists of 120,000 or so clones, 75% to 85% of them appearing once. V gene TRBV7-2 combines with J gene TRBJ2-7; 7 nucleotides agree with TRBD2. This TCR was sampled from a man between 35 and 55 years old with active or convalescent COVID-19. The sequenced material came from peripheral blood. DNA for the CDR3: TGTGCCAGCAGGGCCGGGACTACAGCCTACGAGCAGTACTTC. Protein product: CASRAGTTAYEQYF.